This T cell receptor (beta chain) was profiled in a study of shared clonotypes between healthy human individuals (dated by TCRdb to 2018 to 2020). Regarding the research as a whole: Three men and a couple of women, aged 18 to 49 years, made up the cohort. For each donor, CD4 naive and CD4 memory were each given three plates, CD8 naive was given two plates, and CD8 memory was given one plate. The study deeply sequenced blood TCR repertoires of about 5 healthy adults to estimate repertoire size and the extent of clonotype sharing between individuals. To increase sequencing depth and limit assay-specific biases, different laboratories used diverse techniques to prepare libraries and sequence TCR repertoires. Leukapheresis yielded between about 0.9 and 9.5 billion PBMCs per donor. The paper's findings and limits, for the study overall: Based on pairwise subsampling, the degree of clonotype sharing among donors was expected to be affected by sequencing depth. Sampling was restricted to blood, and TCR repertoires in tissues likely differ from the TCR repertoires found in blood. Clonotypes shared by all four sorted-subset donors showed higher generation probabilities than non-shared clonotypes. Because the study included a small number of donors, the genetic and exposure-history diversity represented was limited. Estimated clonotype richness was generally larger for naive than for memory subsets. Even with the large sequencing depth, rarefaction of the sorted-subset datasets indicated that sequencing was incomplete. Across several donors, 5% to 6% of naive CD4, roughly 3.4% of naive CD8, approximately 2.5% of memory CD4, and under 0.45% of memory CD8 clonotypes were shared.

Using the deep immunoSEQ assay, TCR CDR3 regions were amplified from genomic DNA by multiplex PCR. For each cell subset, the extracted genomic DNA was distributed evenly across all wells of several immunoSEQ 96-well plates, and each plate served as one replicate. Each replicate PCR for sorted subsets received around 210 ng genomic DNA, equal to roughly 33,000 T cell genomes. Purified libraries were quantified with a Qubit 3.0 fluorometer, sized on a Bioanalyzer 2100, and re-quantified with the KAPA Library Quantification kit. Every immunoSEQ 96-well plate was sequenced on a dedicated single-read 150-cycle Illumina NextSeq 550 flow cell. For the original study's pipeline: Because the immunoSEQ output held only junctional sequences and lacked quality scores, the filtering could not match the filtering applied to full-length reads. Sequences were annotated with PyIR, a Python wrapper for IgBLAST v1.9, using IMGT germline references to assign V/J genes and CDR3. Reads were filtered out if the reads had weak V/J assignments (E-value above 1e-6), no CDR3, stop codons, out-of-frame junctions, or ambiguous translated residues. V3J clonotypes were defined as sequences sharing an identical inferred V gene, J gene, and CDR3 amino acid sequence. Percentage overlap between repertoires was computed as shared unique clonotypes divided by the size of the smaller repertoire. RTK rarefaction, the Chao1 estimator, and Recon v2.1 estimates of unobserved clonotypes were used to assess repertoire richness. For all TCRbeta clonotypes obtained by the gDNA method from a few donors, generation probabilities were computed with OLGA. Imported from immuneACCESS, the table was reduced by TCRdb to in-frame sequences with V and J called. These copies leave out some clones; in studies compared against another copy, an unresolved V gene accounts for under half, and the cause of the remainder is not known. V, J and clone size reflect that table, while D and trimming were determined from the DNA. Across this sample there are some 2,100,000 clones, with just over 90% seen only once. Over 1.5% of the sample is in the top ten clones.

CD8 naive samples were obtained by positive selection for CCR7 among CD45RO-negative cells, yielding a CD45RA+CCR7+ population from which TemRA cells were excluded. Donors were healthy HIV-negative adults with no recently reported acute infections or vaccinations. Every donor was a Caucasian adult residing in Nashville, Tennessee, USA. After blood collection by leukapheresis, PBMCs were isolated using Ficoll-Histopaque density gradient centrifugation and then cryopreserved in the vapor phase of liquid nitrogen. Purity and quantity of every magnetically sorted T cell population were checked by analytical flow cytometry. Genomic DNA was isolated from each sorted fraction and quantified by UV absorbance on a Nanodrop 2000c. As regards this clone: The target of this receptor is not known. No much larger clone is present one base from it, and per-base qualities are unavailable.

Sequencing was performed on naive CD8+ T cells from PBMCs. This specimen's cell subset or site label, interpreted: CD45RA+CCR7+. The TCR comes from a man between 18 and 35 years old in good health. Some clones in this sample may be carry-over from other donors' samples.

The DNA reads as follows: TGTGCCATCAGTGAGTCTGGGGGGTCCTGGGAGCAGTACTTC. It is translated as CAISESGGSWEQYF. The rearranged chain carries TRBV10-3 and TRBJ2-7; the D gene is perhaps TRBD2, from 6 matching bases. The germline V gene yields ENHRY for CDR1 and SYGVKD for CDR2. The CDR3 sequence holds 14 residues, the cysteine and phenylalanine included. Kept here is only the CDR3 DNA, which spans 42 bases and is read in frame from base 1. Cut back by 0 bases and 7 bases, the V and J ends lie 13 bases apart.